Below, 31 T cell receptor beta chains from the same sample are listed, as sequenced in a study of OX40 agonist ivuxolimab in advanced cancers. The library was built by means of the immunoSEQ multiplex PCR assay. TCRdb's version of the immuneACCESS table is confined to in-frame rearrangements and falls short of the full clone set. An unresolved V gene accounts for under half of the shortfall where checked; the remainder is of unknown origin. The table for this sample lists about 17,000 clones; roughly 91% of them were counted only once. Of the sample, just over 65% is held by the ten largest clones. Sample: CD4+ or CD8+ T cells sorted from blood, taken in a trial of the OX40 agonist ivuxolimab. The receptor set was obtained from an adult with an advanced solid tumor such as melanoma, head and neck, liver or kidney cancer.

The CDR3 loop reads CASSSGTDAYEQYF. The DNA for the CDR3 is TGTGCCAGCAGCTCCGGGACAGATGCCTACGAGCAGTACTTC. The V call is TRBV5-4, the J call TRBJ2-7, with 7 bases identical to TRBD1. Germline assignment: CDR1 SGHNT and CDR2 YYREEE (reference sequence). Unmatched junction bases numbered 5, after V lost 3 bases and J lost 2 bases. This CDR3 has 14 amino acids.

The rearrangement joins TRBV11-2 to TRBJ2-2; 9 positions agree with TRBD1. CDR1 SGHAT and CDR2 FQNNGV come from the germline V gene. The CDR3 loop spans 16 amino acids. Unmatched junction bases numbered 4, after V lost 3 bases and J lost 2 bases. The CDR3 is CASSLYRGRNTGELFF. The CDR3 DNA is TGTGCCAGCAGCTTGTACAGGGGGCGCAACACCGGGGAGCTGTTTTTT.

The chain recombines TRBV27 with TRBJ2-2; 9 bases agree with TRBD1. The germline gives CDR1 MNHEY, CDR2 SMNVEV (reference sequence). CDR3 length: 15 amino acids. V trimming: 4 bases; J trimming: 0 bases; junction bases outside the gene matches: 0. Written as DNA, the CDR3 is TGTGCCAGCAGTTGGGACAGGGCGAACACCGGGGAGCTGTTTTTT. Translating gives CASSWDRANTGELFF.

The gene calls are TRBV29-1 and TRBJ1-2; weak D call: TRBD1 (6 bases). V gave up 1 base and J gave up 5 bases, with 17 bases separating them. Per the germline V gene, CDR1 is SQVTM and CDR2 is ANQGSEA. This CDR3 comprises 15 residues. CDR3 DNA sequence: TGCAGCGTTGAAGGGTCGCGCAGGGACAAATATGGCTACACCTTC. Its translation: CSVEGSRRDKYGYTF.

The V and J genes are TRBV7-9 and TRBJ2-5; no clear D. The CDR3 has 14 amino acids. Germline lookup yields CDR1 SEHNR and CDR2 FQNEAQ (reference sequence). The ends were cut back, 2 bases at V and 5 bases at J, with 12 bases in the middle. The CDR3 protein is CASSLSVGWETQYF. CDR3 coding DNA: TGTGCCAGCAGCTTATCTGTGGGCTGGGAGACCCAGTACTTC.

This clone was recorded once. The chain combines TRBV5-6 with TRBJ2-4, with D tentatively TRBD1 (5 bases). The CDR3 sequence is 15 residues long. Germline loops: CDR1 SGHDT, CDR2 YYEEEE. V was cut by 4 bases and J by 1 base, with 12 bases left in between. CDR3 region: CASSVTQEAKNIQYF. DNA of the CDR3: TGTGCCAGCAGCGTGACACAGGAGGCCAAAAACATTCAGTACTTC.

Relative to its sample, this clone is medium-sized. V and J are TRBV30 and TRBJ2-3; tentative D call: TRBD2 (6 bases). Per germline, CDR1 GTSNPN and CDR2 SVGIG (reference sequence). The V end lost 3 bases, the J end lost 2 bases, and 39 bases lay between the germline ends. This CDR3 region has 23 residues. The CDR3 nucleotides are TGTGCCTGGAGGCCCAAATTGGTCCTCCTAGCGTTGTGGGCTTGGCGTAACACAGATACGCAGTATTTT. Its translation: CAWRPKLVLLALWAWRNTDTQYF.

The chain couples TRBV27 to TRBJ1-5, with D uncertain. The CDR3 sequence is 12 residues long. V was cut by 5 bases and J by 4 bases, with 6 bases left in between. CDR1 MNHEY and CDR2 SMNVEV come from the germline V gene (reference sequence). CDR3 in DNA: TGTGCCAGCAGTATTGGTAATCAGCCCCAGCATTTT. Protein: CASSIGNQPQHF.

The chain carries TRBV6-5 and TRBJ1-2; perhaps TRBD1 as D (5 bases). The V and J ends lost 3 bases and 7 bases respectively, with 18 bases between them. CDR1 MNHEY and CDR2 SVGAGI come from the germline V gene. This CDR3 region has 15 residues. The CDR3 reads CASSYGQGQGFGYTF. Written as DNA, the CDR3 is TGTGCCAGCAGTTATGGACAAGGGCAGGGCTTTGGCTACACCTTC.

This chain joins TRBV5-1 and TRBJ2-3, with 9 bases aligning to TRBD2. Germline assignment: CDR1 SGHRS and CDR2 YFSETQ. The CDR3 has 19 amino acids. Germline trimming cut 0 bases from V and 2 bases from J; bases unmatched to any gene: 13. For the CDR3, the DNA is TGCGCCAGCAGCTTGGGGCCTAGCGGGAATCCCCTCCCCACAGATACGCAGTATTTT. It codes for CASSLGPSGNPLPTDTQYF.

Here the CDR3 reads CASSPEDSGSEKLFF. DNA of the CDR3: TGTGCCAGCAGCCCCGAGGACAGCGGTAGCGAAAAACTGTTTTTT. The J gene is TRBJ1-4, the V gene TRBV6-4; D may be TRBD1 (6 bases). The V gene's germline CDR1 is MRHNA and CDR2 SNTAGT. The CDR3 loop spans 15 amino acids. V lost 6 bases, J lost 8 bases, and 19 bases lay in between.

The CDR3: CASSRSASSYGYTF. In nucleotides, the CDR3 is TGCGCCAGCAGCCGATCGGCATCTAGCTATGGCTACACCTTC. The gene calls are TRBV4-1 and TRBJ1-2; no clear D gene. Germline V gene data show CDR1 as MGHRA and CDR2 as YSYEKL. The CDR3 covers 14 residues. V lost 4 bases and J lost 4, with 13 bases in between.

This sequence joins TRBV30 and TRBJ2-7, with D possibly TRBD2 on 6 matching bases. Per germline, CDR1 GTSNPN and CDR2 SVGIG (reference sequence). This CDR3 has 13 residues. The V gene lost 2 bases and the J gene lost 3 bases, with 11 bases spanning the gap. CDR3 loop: CAWSPGVIYEQYF. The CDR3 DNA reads TGTGCCTGGAGTCCGGGGGTGATCTACGAGCAGTACTTC.

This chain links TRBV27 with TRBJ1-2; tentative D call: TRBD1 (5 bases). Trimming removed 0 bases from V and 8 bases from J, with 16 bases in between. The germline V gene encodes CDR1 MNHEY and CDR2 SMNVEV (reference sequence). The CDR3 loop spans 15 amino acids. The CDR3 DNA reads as TGTGCCAGCAGTTTATCCCAGGGAACGGCGATCGGCTACACCTTC. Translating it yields CASSLSQGTAIGYTF.

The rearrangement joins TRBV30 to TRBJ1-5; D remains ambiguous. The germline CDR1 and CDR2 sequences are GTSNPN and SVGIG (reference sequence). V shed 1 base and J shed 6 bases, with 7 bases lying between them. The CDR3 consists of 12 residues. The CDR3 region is CAWSEWAQPQHF. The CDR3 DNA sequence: TGTGCCTGGAGTGAGTGGGCTCAGCCCCAGCATTTT. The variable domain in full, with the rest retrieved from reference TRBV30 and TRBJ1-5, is SQTIHQWPATLVQPVGSPLSLECTVEGTSNPNLYWYRQAAGRGLQLLFYSVGIGQISSEVPQNLSASRPQDRQFILSSKKLLLSDSGFYLCAWSEWAQPQHFGDGTRLSIL.

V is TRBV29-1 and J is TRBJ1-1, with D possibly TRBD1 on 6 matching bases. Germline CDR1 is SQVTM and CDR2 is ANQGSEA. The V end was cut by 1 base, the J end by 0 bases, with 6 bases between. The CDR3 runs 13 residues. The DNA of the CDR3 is TGCAGCGTTGAAGCAGGGGTGAACACTGAAGCTTTCTTT. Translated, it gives CSVEAGVNTEAFF.

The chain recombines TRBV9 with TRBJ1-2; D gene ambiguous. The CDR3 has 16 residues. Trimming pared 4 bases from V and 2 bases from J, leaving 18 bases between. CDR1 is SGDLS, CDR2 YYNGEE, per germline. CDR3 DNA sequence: TGTGCCAGCAGCTCGTACCCTAACCGCAAGAACTATGGCTACACCTTC. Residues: CASSSYPNRKNYGYTF.

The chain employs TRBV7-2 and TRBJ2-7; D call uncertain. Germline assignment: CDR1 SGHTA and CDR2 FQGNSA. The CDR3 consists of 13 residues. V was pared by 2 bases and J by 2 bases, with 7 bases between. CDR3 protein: CASSLHLTYEQYF. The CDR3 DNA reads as TGTGCCAGCAGCTTACACTTGACCTACGAGCAGTACTTC. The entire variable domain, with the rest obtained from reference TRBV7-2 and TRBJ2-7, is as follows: GAGVSQSPSNKVTEKGKDVELRCDPISGHTALYWYRQSLGQGLEFLIYFQGNSAPDKSGLPSDRFSAERTGGSVSTLTIQRTQQEDSAVYLCASSLHLTYEQYFGPGTRLTVT.

CDR3 in DNA: TGTGCCAGCAGCTTTGGGGGCCTATCACCCCTCCACTTT. This translates into CASSFGGLSPLHF. The V call is TRBV7-3, the J call TRBJ1-6; TRBD1 might be the D (6 bases). Trimming pared 3 bases from V and 10 bases from J, leaving 10 bases between. Per germline, CDR1 SGHTA and CDR2 FQGTGA. There are 13 residues in the CDR3.

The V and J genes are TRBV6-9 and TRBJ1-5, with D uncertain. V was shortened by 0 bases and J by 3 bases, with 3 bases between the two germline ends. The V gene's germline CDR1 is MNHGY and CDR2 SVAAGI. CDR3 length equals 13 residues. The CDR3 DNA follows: TGTGCCAGCAGTTATTCGCCCAATCAGCCCCAGCATTTT. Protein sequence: CASSYSPNQPQHF.

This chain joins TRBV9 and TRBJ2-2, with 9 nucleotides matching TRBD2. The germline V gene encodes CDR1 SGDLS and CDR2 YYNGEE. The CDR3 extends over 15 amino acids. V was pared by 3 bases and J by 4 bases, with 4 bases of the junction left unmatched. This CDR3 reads CASSEYSGGTGELFF. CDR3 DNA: TGTGCCAGCAGCGAATATAGCGGGGGCACCGGGGAGCTGTTTTTT.

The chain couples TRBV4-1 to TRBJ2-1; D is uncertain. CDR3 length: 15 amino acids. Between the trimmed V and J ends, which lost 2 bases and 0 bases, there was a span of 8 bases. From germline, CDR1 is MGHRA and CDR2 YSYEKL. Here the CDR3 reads CASSQPGSSYNEQFF. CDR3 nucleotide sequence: TGCGCCAGCAGCCAACCGGGCTCCTCCTACAATGAGCAGTTCTTC.

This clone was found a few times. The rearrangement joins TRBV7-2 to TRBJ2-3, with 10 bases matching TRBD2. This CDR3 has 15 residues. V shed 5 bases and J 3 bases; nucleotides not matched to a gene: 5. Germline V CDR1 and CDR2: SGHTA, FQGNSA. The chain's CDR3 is CASSPDSGGTDTQYF. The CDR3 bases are TGTGCCAGCAGCCCTGATAGCGGGGGGACAGATACGCAGTATTTT.

The CDR3 loop reads CASSQEDSVSRSTDTQYF. The CDR3 DNA follows: TGCGCCAGCAGCCAAGAGGATAGCGTCTCACGGAGCACAGATACGCAGTATTTT. This chain joins TRBV4-1 and TRBJ2-3; a weak D match, TRBD2 (5 bases). The CDR3 consists of 18 residues. From germline, CDR1 is MGHRA and CDR2 YSYEKL. V gave up 0 bases and J gave up 0 bases, with 16 bases separating them.

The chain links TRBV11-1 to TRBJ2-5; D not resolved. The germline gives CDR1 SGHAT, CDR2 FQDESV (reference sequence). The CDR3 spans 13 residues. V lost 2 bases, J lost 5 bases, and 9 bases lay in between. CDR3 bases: TGTGCCAGCAGCTTATTTGGTCTGGAGACCCAGTACTTC. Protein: CASSLFGLETQYF. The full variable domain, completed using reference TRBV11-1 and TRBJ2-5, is EAEVAQSPRYKITEKSQAVAFWCDPISGHATLYWYRQILGQGPELLVQFQDESVVDDSQLPKDRFSAERLKGVDSTLKIQPAELGDSAMYLCASSLFGLETQYFGPGTRLLVL.

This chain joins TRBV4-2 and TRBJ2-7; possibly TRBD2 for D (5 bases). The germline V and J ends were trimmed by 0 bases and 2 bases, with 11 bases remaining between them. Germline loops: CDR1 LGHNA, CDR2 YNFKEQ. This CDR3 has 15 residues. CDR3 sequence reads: CASSQDGLAPYEQYF. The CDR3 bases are TGTGCCAGCAGCCAAGATGGCCTAGCCCCCTACGAGCAGTACTTC.

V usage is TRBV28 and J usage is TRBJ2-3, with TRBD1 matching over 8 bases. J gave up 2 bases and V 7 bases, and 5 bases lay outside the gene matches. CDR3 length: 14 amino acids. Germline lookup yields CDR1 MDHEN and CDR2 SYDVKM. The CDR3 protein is CASILTGVTDTQYF. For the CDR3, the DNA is TGTGCCAGCATTCTGACAGGGGTCACAGATACGCAGTATTTT. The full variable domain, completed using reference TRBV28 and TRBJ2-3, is DVKVTQSSRYLVKRTGEKVFLECVQDMDHENMFWYRQDPGLGLRLIYFSYDVKMKEKGDIPEGYSVSREKKERFSLILESASTNQTSMYLCASILTGVTDTQYFGPGTRLTVL.

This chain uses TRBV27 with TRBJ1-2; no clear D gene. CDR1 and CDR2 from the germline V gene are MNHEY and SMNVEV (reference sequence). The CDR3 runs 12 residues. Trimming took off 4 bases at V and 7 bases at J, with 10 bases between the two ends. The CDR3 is CASSSGLAGYTF. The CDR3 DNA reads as TGTGCCAGCAGTTCAGGTCTGGCTGGCTACACCTTC.

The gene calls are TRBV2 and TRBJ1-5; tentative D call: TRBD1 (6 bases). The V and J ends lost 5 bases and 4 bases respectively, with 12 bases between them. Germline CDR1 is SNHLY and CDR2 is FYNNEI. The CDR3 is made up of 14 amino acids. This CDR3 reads CASSTGPPNQPQHF. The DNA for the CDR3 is TGTGCCAGCAGTACAGGGCCCCCGAATCAGCCCCAGCATTTT.

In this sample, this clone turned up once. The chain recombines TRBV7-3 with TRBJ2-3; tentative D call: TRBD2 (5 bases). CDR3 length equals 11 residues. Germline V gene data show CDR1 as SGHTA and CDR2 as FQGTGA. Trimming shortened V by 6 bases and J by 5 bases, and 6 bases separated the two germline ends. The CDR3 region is CASREGDTQYF. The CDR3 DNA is TGTGCCAGCAGAGAGGGAGATACGCAGTATTTT.

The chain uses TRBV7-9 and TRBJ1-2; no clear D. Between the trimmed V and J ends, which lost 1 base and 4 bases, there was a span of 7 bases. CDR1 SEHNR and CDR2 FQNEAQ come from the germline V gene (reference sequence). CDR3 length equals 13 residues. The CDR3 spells CASSLEGFYGYTF. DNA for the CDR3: TGTGCCAGCAGCTTAGAGGGATTCTATGGCTACACCTTC.